The 5 T cell receptor beta chains below come from one sample, sequenced in a study of CD8+CD57+ T cells in acquired aplastic anemia. Genomic DNA, the template, was used for profiling of the TCR beta VDJ and CDR3. TCRdb re-called the reads through MiXCR, storing one row per CDR3 protein. The sample has roughly 500,000 distinct CDR3 sequences, roughly a third seen once; the top ten hold around 0.82%. Patients selected for sequencing had displayed CD8+CD57+ cell expansion by flow cytometry. The sequencing input was sorted CD4+, CD8+, or CD8+CD57+ T cells (not recorded which) from PBMCs. The origin of the receptors is a human donor with aplastic anemia.

Ten or more counts support this clonotype. The V call is TRBV13, the J call TRBJ2-5, with D perhaps given as TRBD1 or TRBD2 (5 bases each). From germline, CDR1 is PRHDT and CDR2 FYEKMQ (reference sequence). V shed 5 bases and J shed 0 bases, with 13 bases lying between them. The CDR3 is 15 amino acids. This CDR3 is CASSPKGTYQETQYF. The CDR3 DNA reads TGTGCCAGCAGCCCCAAGGGGACGTACCAAGAGACCCAGTACTTC. Full variable domain (outside the CDR3, taken from reference TRBV13 and TRBJ2-5): AAGVIQSPRHLIKEKRETATLKCYPIPRHDTVYWYQQGPGQDPQFLISFYEKMQSDKGSIPDRFSAQQFSDYHSELNMSSLELGDSALYFCASSPKGTYQETQYFGPGTRLLVL.

The J gene is TRBJ2-2, the V gene TRBV2; 10 nucleotides align to TRBD2. The CDR3 runs 16 residues. V trimming: 2 bases; J trimming: 1 base; junction bases outside the gene matches: 1. From germline, CDR1 is SNHLY and CDR2 FYNNEI. CDR3 nucleotides: TGTGCCAGCAGTGAAACTAGCGGGATGAACACCGGGGAGCTGTTTTTT. It specifies CASSETSGMNTGELFF.

This clonotype was picked up a small number of times. The rearrangement links TRBV6-6 to TRBJ1-6; D may be TRBD1 (5 bases). V lost 8 bases to trimming and J lost 9 bases, with 20 bases between them. The V gene's germline CDR1 is MNHNY and CDR2 SVGAGI (reference sequence). The length of the CDR3 is 15 residues. The CDR3 DNA sequence: TGTGCCAGCGGGGGGATGACGGGGGAGTTTTCACCCCTCCACTTT. Translated: CASGGMTGEFSPLHF.

This clonotype was seen many times. This chain links TRBV29-1 with TRBJ2-7; no clear D gene. This CDR3 is built from 12 residues. V gave up 7 bases and J gave up 0 bases, with 10 bases separating them. Germline V CDR1 and CDR2: SQVTM, ANQGSEA. CDR3 coding DNA: TGCAGCGCCACGACAAGCTCCTACGAGCAGTACTTC. Protein product: CSATTSSYEQYF.

The chain combines TRBV7-9 with TRBJ1-1; tentative D call: TRBD1 (6 bases). The CDR3 runs 14 residues. Trimming removed 5 bases from V and 5 bases from J, with 15 bases in between. Looked up from germline, CDR1 is SEHNR and CDR2 is FQNEAQ (reference sequence). The CDR3 region has the DNA TGTGCCAGCAGCCTCAGACAGGTGGAGACTGAAGCTTTCTTT. Translating it yields CASSLRQVETEAFF.